Described below is a single T cell receptor (beta chain) sequence and its context. Its antigen is unknown. TCRdb reprocessed the 5' RACE reads with MiXCR, giving one entry per CDR3 protein. The sample has a few hundred thousand distinct CDR3 sequences; about 5% are singletons. The V gene's germline CDR1 is LGHNA and CDR2 YSLEER. CDR3 length: 15 amino acids. V was cut by 4 bases and J by 2 bases, with 13 bases left in between. The data are from a study of T cells after yellow fever vaccination. Regarding the study as a whole: Abundant clonotypes from the bulk population could contaminate FACS-sorted repertoires.

This specimen consisted of CD4+ T cells sorted from PBMCs, obtained on the day of the yellow fever booster vaccination. J is TRBJ2-3 and V is TRBV4-3; D not resolved. The source of this sequence is a man in his late teens or twenties who received the YFV17D yellow fever vaccine. The CDR3 region is CASSLGTSYTDTQYF. In nucleotides, the CDR3 is TGCGCCAGCAGCCTCGGAACCAGTTACACAGATACGCAGTATTTT.